One and the same sample provided the 25 T cell receptor beta chains below, sequenced in a study of T cells in Graves' hyperthyroidism and ophthalmopathy. The investigators amplified TCR beta CDR3 regions from RNA transcripts. The HTBI primer set was used in a first-round RT-PCR of the TCR CDR3. TCRdb called the multiplex PCR reads again in MiXCR, with one record for every CDR3 protein. The data contain about 400,000 distinct CDR3 sequences, about 15% of them seen just once; the ten biggest clones take up approximately 30%. Sequenced input: blood. All receptors derive from a woman in her twenties or thirties with Graves' hyperthyroidism.

As for this clonotype: A much larger clonotype is one base distant, so this may be a read error. V usage is TRBV4-1 and J usage is TRBJ2-1; possible D gene TRBD1, 6 bases. The J call is in doubt because the DNA end fits TRBJ2-7 better. The CDR3 length is 16 residues. Looked up from germline, CDR1 is MGHRA and CDR2 is YSYEKL. The CDR3 is CASSQDNRVALNEQYF. The DNA for the CDR3 is TGCGCCAGCAGCCAAGATAACAGGGTGGCTCTCAATGAGCAGTACTTC.

In this sample, this clonotype turned up a few times. V and J are TRBV5-1 and TRBJ1-2; tentative D call: TRBD1 (6 bases). The V gene's germline CDR1 is SGHRS and CDR2 YFSETQ. There are 16 residues in the CDR3. V was pared by 0 bases and J by 4 bases, with 16 bases between. CDR3 DNA sequence: TGCGCCAGCAGCTTGGGAACGGACAGAAAGGCCTATGGCTACACCTTC. Translated, it gives CASSLGTDRKAYGYTF.

With respect to this clonotype: A clone one base away is much larger, so this may be a read error. The CDR3 DNA sequence: TGTGCCAGCAGCTTACACGAGACAGGATTCTATGGCTACACCTTC. Translating it yields CASSLHETGFYGYTF. This chain joins TRBV7-9 and TRBJ1-2; possibly TRBD1 for D (6 bases). This CDR3 has 15 amino acids. Trimming took 2 bases from V and 4 from J, leaving 14 bases between them. Germline V gives CDR1 SEHNR, CDR2 FQNEAQ (reference sequence).

This clonotype was recorded at least ten times. The chain joins TRBV9 to TRBJ1-2; D gene uncertain. Trimming took 0 bases from V and 7 from J, leaving 4 bases between them. Germline loops: CDR1 SGDLS, CDR2 YYNGEE. This CDR3 comprises 11 residues. CDR3 residues: CASSVEPGYTF. In DNA form, the CDR3 reads TGTGCCAGCAGCGTAGAACCTGGCTACACCTTC.

CDR3 loop: CASSLRTSGSVSYEQYF. The CDR3 DNA sequence: TGTGCCAGCAGCTTGCGGACTAGCGGGAGTGTTTCCTACGAGCAGTACTTC. The V call is TRBV5-8, the J call TRBJ2-7, with 13 bases identical to TRBD2. This CDR3 region has 17 residues. V shed 1 base, J shed 1 base, and the junction held 5 bases outside the gene matches. CDR1 SGHTS and CDR2 YDEGEE come from the germline V gene.

This clonotype has only a few counts. The chain uses TRBV9 and TRBJ2-5, with a weak D call TRBD2 (7 bases). Germline V gene sequence: CDR1 SGDLS, CDR2 YYNGEE. This CDR3 has 15 amino acids. Trimming removed 0 bases at V and 1 base at J, with 10 bases between. Here the CDR3 reads CASSVAGGVQETQYF. The DNA of the CDR3 is TGTGCCAGCAGCGTAGCGGGGGGCGTCCAAGAGACCCAGTACTTC.

This clonotype occurred many times. This chain links TRBV2 with TRBJ1-2; 7 bases are a match to TRBD1. This CDR3 has 14 amino acids. Per the germline V gene, CDR1 is SNHLY and CDR2 is FYNNEI. V trimming: 1 base; J trimming: 2 bases; junction bases outside the gene matches: 1. CDR3 amino acids: CASSEETGNYGYTF. In DNA, the CDR3 is TGTGCCAGCAGTGAAGAGACAGGGAACTATGGCTACACCTTC.

There are many counts of this clonotype. The genes are TRBV10-3 and TRBJ1-2; a weak D match, TRBD1 (6 bases). Looked up from germline, CDR1 is ENHRY and CDR2 is SYGVKD. The CDR3 spans 14 residues. V was trimmed by 0 bases and J by 4 bases, leaving 9 bases between them. CDR3 sequence (DNA): TGTGCCATCAGTGAGTCAACAGGGTCCTATGGCTACACCTTC. Protein: CAISESTGSYGYTF.

V is TRBV12-3 or TRBV12-4 and J is TRBJ2-3; D is perhaps TRBD1 or TRBD2 (5 bases each). The CDR3 length is 13 residues. V was clipped by 7 bases and J by 3 bases, with 11 bases between them. The CDR3 sequence is CASTLGETDTQYF. The CDR3 DNA sequence: TGTGCCAGCACCCTGGGGGAGACAGATACGCAGTATTTT.

This chain joins TRBV4-1 and TRBJ2-6, with 11 bases identical to TRBD2. Trimming took 0 bases from V and 0 from J; bases not matched to a gene: 1. The germline V gene encodes CDR1 MGHRA and CDR2 YSYEKL. The CDR3 is 18 amino acids. This CDR3 reads CASSQEGLADSGANVLTF. CDR3 bases: TGCGCCAGCAGCCAAGAGGGACTAGCGGACTCTGGGGCCAACGTCCTGACTTTC.

As to this clonotype: A clone one base away is much larger, so this may be a read error. The CDR3 nucleotides are TGTGCCAGCAGATCCACGGGACAGGGGACCTACGAGCGGTACTTC. Translation gives CASRSTGQGTYERYF. The V and J genes are TRBV28 and TRBJ2-7; 10 bases fit TRBD1. CDR1 is MDHEN and CDR2 is SYDVKM in the germline V gene. The CDR3 is 15 residues long.

This clonotype has ten or more counts. The CDR3 is CASSPSGTGREEQYF. As DNA, the CDR3 is TGTGCCAGCTCACCATCTGGGACAGGGCGGGAGGAGCAGTACTTC. The chain is built from TRBV18 and TRBJ2-7, with TRBD1 identical over 9 bases. This CDR3 has 15 amino acids. Trimming removed 2 bases from V and 7 bases from J; junction bases left unmatched: 9. Germline lookup yields CDR1 KGHSH and CDR2 LQKENI.

This clonotype was seen only a few times. The chain combines TRBV7-9 with TRBJ2-7, with 8 nucleotides matching TRBD2. The CDR3 extends over 16 amino acids. Germline CDR1 reads SEHNR; CDR2 reads FQNEAQ (reference sequence). V dropped 0 bases and J dropped 2; count of bases not matched to a gene: 6. CDR3: CASSLAAGGTAYEQYF. The CDR3, as DNA: TGTGCCAGCAGCTTAGCGGCGGGAGGAACAGCCTACGAGCAGTACTTC.

The rearrangement uses TRBV6-1 and TRBJ2-7; 11 nucleotides agree with TRBD2. In germline, CDR1 is MNHNS, CDR2 SASEGT. Trimming cost V 8 bases and J 11 bases; bases outside gene matches: 17. This CDR3 has 15 amino acids. CDR3 region: CASGKPGLAGPEKYF. The CDR3, as DNA: TGTGCCAGCGGAAAACCTGGACTAGCGGGCCCGGAGAAGTACTTC.

The CDR3 protein is CASSQKRTAGNTIYF. CDR3 bases: TGTGCCAGCAGCCAAAAGCGGACTGCTGGAAACACCATATATTTT. This chain uses TRBV3-1 with TRBJ1-3; D not certain. The CDR3 has 15 amino acids. Trimming took off 2 bases at V and 2 bases at J, with 10 bases between the two ends. In germline, CDR1 is LGHDT, CDR2 YNNKEL (reference sequence).

This clonotype has at least ten counts. The chain carries TRBV3-1 and TRBJ2-3; maybe TRBD2 (5 bases). Trimming pared 4 bases from V and 5 bases from J, leaving 16 bases between. Germline values: CDR1 LGHDT, CDR2 YNNKEL (reference sequence). The CDR3 extends over 15 amino acids. The CDR3 loop is CASSLPRAVIDTQYF. The CDR3 DNA follows: TGTGCCAGCAGCCTCCCGAGGGCCGTAATAGATACGCAGTATTTT.

This clonotype appeared many times. The chain carries TRBV2 and TRBJ2-5, with D unclear. Trimming removed 0 bases at V and 0 bases at J, with 5 bases between. The CDR3 consists of 14 residues. Per germline, CDR1 SNHLY and CDR2 FYNNEI. The CDR3 here is CASSEAGYQETQYF. The CDR3 coding sequence is TGTGCCAGCAGTGAAGCGGGGTACCAAGAGACCCAGTACTTC.

The chain joins TRBV9 to TRBJ2-3; no definite D call. The CDR3 is 14 amino acids. Per the germline V gene, CDR1 is SGDLS and CDR2 is YYNGEE. The V and J ends lost 3 bases and 2 bases respectively, with 10 bases between them. This CDR3 reads CASSANQITDTQYF. CDR3 nucleotides: TGTGCCAGCAGCGCCAACCAGATCACAGATACGCAGTATTTT.

This clonotype was recorded at least ten times. This chain connects TRBV5-1 to TRBJ2-7; D is possibly TRBD1 or TRBD2 (6 bases each). Germline CDR1 reads SGHRS; CDR2 reads YFSETQ. The CDR3 is 14 amino acids. V lost 0 bases to trimming and J lost 9 bases, with 16 bases between them. CDR3 sequence reads: CASSLGQEGLGQYF. In nucleotides, the CDR3 is TGCGCCAGCAGCTTGGGACAGGAGGGATTGGGGCAGTACTTC.

This clonotype has more than one count but fewer than ten. V and J are TRBV5-6 and TRBJ2-6, with D unclear. The CDR3 has 17 amino acids. The V gene lost 1 base and the J gene lost 0 bases, with 11 bases spanning the gap. Germline loops: CDR1 SGHDT, CDR2 YYEEEE. The DNA for the CDR3 is TGTGCCAGCAGCTTGATTCGGAAGAGCTCTGGGGCCAACGTCCTGACTTTC. Encoded protein: CASSLIRKSSGANVLTF.

This clonotype was seen at least ten times. The gene calls are TRBV7-9 and TRBJ2-7; TRBD2 matches at 10 bases. The trim removed 5 bases at V and 7 bases at J, leaving 5 bases unmatched. The CDR3 spans 13 residues. The germline CDR1 and CDR2 sequences are SEHNR and FQNEAQ (reference sequence). For the CDR3, the DNA is TGTGCCAGCAGCCTTAGCGGGAGGAGGGAGCAGTACTTC. This translates into CASSLSGRREQYF.

This clonotype was counted a few times. J is TRBJ2-5 and V is TRBV4-1, with 9 nucleotides matching TRBD1. Looked up from germline, CDR1 is MGHRA and CDR2 is YSYEKL. The CDR3 runs 15 residues. The V and J ends lost 1 base and 2 bases, in that order; junction bases with no gene match: 2. This CDR3 is CASSQGDRGQETQYF. Written as DNA, the CDR3 is TGCGCCAGCAGCCAAGGTGACAGGGGGCAAGAGACCCAGTACTTC.

This clonotype has only a few counts. This chain joins TRBV7-9 and TRBJ2-2; 7 bases agree with TRBD2. Germline CDR1 reads SEHNR; CDR2 reads FQNEAQ (reference sequence). The length of the CDR3 is 19 residues. V lost 0 bases, J lost 1 base, and 11 bases stayed unmatched. The CDR3 DNA follows: TGTGCCAGCAGCTTAGCTTCCCTCGGCGGGAGTGGGAACACCGGGGAGCTGTTTTTT. Its protein is CASSLASLGGSGNTGELFF.

The rearrangement uses TRBV20-1 and TRBJ2-2, with 8 bases identical to TRBD2. The V gene end was trimmed by 0 bases and the J gene end by 4 bases; junction bases not matched to a gene: 7. The CDR3 consists of 16 residues. Germline CDR1 and CDR2: DFQATT and SNEGSKA (reference sequence). CDR3 region: CSARDMRLAGTGELFF. The DNA of the CDR3 is TGCAGTGCTAGAGATATGAGGCTAGCGGGCACCGGGGAGCTGTTTTTT.

This clonotype has ten or more counts. The genes are TRBV28 and TRBJ1-5; maybe TRBD1 (6 bases). CDR1 is MDHEN and CDR2 is SYDVKM in the germline V gene. The CDR3 is 14 residues long. V was trimmed by 4 bases and J by 3 bases, leaving 10 bases between them. This CDR3 reads CASSSTGLNQPQHF. The CDR3 DNA reads TGTGCCAGCAGTTCGACAGGCCTCAATCAGCCCCAGCATTTT.